Presented here are 15 T cell receptor beta chains from one specimen sequenced in a study of T cell responses to AZD1222 COVID-19 vaccine. Generated by immunoSEQ multiplex PCR, the TCRdb table keeps only in-frame clones and is missing some. The top ten clones hold approximately 27% of a sample with 100,000 to 150,000 clones, around 90% of them seen once. Sequences were derived from peripheral blood, sampled on day 0 of AZD1222 vaccination. All receptors derive from an adult in good health.

This chain joins TRBV5-8 and TRBJ1-2; TRBD1 matches 8 bases. The CDR3 is made up of 16 amino acids. Germline V gene sequence: CDR1 SGHTS, CDR2 YDEGEE. V dropped 4 bases and J dropped 6; count of bases not matched to a gene: 14. CDR3 region: CASSPRLRQGMDGYTF. CDR3 nucleotides: TGTGCCAGCAGCCCAAGGCTTCGACAGGGGATGGATGGCTACACCTTC.

This chain links TRBV7-2 with TRBJ2-1, with TRBD2 matching 13 bases. CDR3 length: 16 amino acids. Germline CDR1 SGHTA, CDR2 FQGNSA. V shed 5 bases and J 7 bases; nucleotides not matched to a gene: 8. This chain's CDR3 is CASSLWTSGSWNEQFF. The CDR3 DNA reads TGTGCCAGCAGCCTTTGGACTAGCGGGAGTTGGAATGAGCAGTTCTTC. Filled out from reference TRBV7-2 and TRBJ2-1, the complete variable domain reads GAGVSQSPSNKVTEKGKDVELRCDPISGHTALYWYRQSLGQGLEFLIYFQGNSAPDKSGLPSDRFSAERTGGSVSTLTIQRTQQEDSAVYLCASSLWTSGSWNEQFFGPGTRLTVL.

The chain joins TRBV7-8 to TRBJ2-3, with TRBD2 matching over 11 bases. The V and J ends lost 4 bases and 1 base, in that order; junction bases with no gene match: 4. The CDR3 has 16 amino acids. Germline CDR1 and CDR2: SGHVS and FQNEAQ. CDR3: CASSSSGGPRTDTQYF. The DNA of the CDR3 is TGTGCCAGCAGCTCTAGCGGGGGGCCCCGCACAGATACGCAGTATTTT. Combining the CDR3 with reference TRBV7-8 and TRBJ2-3 gives the whole variable domain GAGVSQSPRYKVAKRGQDVALRCDPISGHVSLFWYQQALGQGPEFLTYFQNEAQLDKSGLPSDRFFAERPEGSVSTLKIQRTQQEDSAVYLCASSSSGGPRTDTQYFGPGTRLTVL.

This clone has only a few counts. The chain has TRBV4-2 and TRBJ1-1; TRBD1 matches at 10 bases. The CDR3 has 15 amino acids. V trimming: 4 bases; J trimming: 1 base; junction bases outside the gene matches: 3. Per germline, CDR1 LGHNA and CDR2 YNFKEQ. CDR3 coding DNA: TGTGCCAGCAGCCCGGGACAGGGGAGGAACACTGAAGCTTTCTTT. Translation gives CASSPGQGRNTEAFF.

The genes are TRBV6-2 or TRBV6-3 and TRBJ1-1; tentative D call: TRBD1 (5 bases). Between the trimmed V and J ends, which lost 5 bases and 5 bases, there was a span of 9 bases. Germline V gene lookup returns CDR1 MNHEY and CDR2 SVGEGT. The CDR3 consists of 12 residues. CDR3 sequence (DNA): TGTGCCAGCAGTCAGGGAAGGACTGAAGCTTTCTTT. The encoded protein is CASSQGRTEAFF.

This chain links TRBV20-1 with TRBJ1-6; 7 bases fit TRBD1. The CDR3 is 15 amino acids. Per germline, CDR1 DFQATT and CDR2 SNEGSKA (reference sequence). V was clipped by 3 bases and J by 10 bases; unmatched bases: 12. The CDR3 here is CSASDPDRVDSPLHF. CDR3 DNA: TGCAGTGCTAGTGACCCCGACAGGGTGGACTCACCCCTCCACTTT.

The chain employs TRBV4-2 and TRBJ2-5; 8 bases map to TRBD1. Germline V gene data show CDR1 as LGHNA and CDR2 as YNFKEQ. The length of the CDR3 is 13 residues. With 4 bases clipped from V and 2 bases from J, the junction kept 0 bases outside the gene matches. The DNA of the CDR3 is TGTGCCAGCAGCCGGGACAGGCAAGAGACCCAGTACTTC. Amino acid sequence: CASSRDRQETQYF.

The chain carries TRBV12-5 and TRBJ1-3; D unresolved. The CDR3 sequence is 11 residues long. The V end was cut by 4 bases, the J end by 3 bases, with 1 base between. Per the germline V gene, CDR1 is LGHNT and CDR2 is FRNRAP. The CDR3 loop is CASGYGNTIYF. CDR3 nucleotides: TGTGCTAGTGGTTATGGAAACACCATATATTTT.

The chain couples TRBV7-2 to TRBJ2-1; 9 bases fit TRBD2. V gave up 3 bases and J gave up 7 bases; unmatched junction bases: 10. CDR3 length: 16 residues. CDR1 and CDR2 (germline): SGHTA, FQGNSA. The CDR3 region is CASSFGPGLARNEQFF. The CDR3 bases are TGTGCCAGCAGCTTCGGTCCGGGACTAGCAAGAAATGAGCAGTTCTTC.

Only a few counts were recorded for this clone. This sequence joins TRBV7-9 and TRBJ1-1, with D possibly TRBD1 on 5 matching bases. The CDR3 loop spans 15 amino acids. V gave up 0 bases and J gave up 9 bases, with 17 bases separating them. CDR1 and CDR2 from the germline V gene are SEHNR and FQNEAQ (reference sequence). CDR3 sequence: CASSLAGGREWKAFF. Written as DNA, the CDR3 is TGTGCCAGCAGCTTAGCGGGAGGCAGGGAATGGAAAGCTTTCTTT.

CDR3 in DNA: TGTGCCAGCAGTCCATTTGCGACAGGACTTGGAAACACCATATATTTT. Translating gives CASSPFATGLGNTIYF. The V call is TRBV2, the J call TRBJ1-3; D is possibly TRBD1 (6 bases). This CDR3 region has 16 residues. Germline assignment: CDR1 SNHLY and CDR2 FYNNEI. The germline V and J ends were trimmed by 5 bases and 3 bases, with 17 bases remaining between them.

This chain uses TRBV6-5 with TRBJ1-2; 10 nucleotides align to TRBD1. Germline CDR1 MNHEY, CDR2 SVGAGI. The trim removed 6 bases at V and 14 bases at J, leaving 12 bases unmatched. The CDR3 runs to 13 residues. This CDR3 reads CASSRTGGSSPTF. The DNA for the CDR3 is TGTGCCAGCAGCAGGACAGGGGGTTCGAGTCCGACCTTC.

This clone was counted only a few times. The chain uses TRBV9 and TRBJ1-2; no clear D. This CDR3 is built from 15 residues. Germline CDR1 SGDLS, CDR2 YYNGEE. V lost 1 base, J lost 0 bases, and 10 bases lay in between. In DNA form, the CDR3 reads TGTGCCAGCAGCGTATGGAGGGATACTAACTATGGCTACACCTTC. Residues: CASSVWRDTNYGYTF. The complete variable domain, with remaining parts taken from reference TRBV9 and TRBJ1-2, reads DSGVTQTPKHLITATGQRVTLRCSPRSGDLSVYWYQQSLDQGLQFLIQYYNGEERAKGNILERFSAQQFPDLHSELNLSSLELGDSALYFCASSVWRDTNYGYTFGSGTRLTVV.

The CDR3: CASGLSGITSQPQHF. CDR3 nucleotide sequence: TGTGCTAGTGGTTTGTCAGGGATTACTAGTCAGCCCCAGCATTTT. V usage is TRBV12-5 and J usage is TRBJ1-5; tentative D call: TRBD1 (5 bases). This CDR3 spans 15 amino acids. Looked up from germline, CDR1 is LGHNT and CDR2 is FRNRAP. Trimming shortened V by 2 bases and J by 6 bases, and 14 bases separated the two germline ends.

The CDR3 protein is CASEIVAGSSYEQYF. The CDR3 coding sequence is TGTGCCAGCGAGATAGTAGCGGGGAGCTCCTACGAGCAGTACTTC. The J gene is TRBJ2-7, the V gene TRBV7-2, with 8 bases fitting TRBD2. The CDR3 extends over 15 amino acids. Germline V CDR1 and CDR2: SGHTA, FQGNSA. After removal of 8 bases from V and 0 bases from J, the junction contained 9 bases not matched to a gene.